This TCR beta chain was profiled in a study of early T cells in non-severe SARS-CoV-2 infection. For the study at large: Investigators sequenced bulk RNA drawn from unsorted whole blood, and chains remained unpaired.

Unique molecular identifiers were attached to individual cDNA molecules. TCRdb passed the 5' RACE reads through MiXCR, listing each CDR3 protein once. The top ten hold 3.5% to 5.5% of the sample, which has tens of thousands of distinct CDR3 sequences, approximately 12% seen once. General study results and limits: The VDJdb matching leaned toward anti-spike CD8 responses and overlooked private and CD4 specificities.

Trimming cost V 3 bases and J 6 bases, with 11 bases left between them. CDR3 length equals 13 residues. This clonotype has at least ten counts. Its antigen is currently unknown. The sequence was collected from an adult who was a healthcare worker with PCR-confirmed SARS-CoV-2 infection or an uninfected control (not recorded which). The chain has TRBV12-3 or TRBV12-4 and TRBJ1-1, with D hard to call. Input material: whole blood. The CDR3, as DNA: TGTGCCAGCAGTTTCGGACGGTACGCTGAAGCTTTCTTT. This sequence encodes CASSFGRYAEAFF.